This T cell receptor beta chain was captured in a study of blood T cell repertoires in COVID-19. Background on the study: Collection of acute and convalescent COVID-19 samples took place in the United States, Italy and Spain.

V lost 4 bases to trimming and J lost 6 bases; unmatched junction nucleotides: 6. The germline gives CDR1 MNHEY, CDR2 SVGEGT. This CDR3 spans 14 amino acids. All enrollees were roughly 18 to 95 years old and from under 25 US areas. Participants had their cohort set by participant-reported clinical history. In the authors' workflow: Amplifying reference gene primers gave estimates of nucleated cell counts. Assay used: immunoSEQ multiplex PCR; TCRdb lists only in-frame clones, some missing. V and J calls and clone size follow that table, whereas D and trimming were derived from the DNA. This table holds 200,000 to 250,000 clones, just over 85% found once.

The chain combines TRBV6-2 or TRBV6-3 with TRBJ1-5, with 7 nucleotides matching TRBD1. The receptor was derived from a woman in her forties with acute COVID-19. Sequencing was carried out using PBMCs or T cells enriched from blood (not recorded which). CDR3 sequence (DNA): TGTGCCAGCAGTTCCGGGACAGTAGGTCAGCCCCAGCATTTT. Translating it yields CASSSGTVGQPQHF.